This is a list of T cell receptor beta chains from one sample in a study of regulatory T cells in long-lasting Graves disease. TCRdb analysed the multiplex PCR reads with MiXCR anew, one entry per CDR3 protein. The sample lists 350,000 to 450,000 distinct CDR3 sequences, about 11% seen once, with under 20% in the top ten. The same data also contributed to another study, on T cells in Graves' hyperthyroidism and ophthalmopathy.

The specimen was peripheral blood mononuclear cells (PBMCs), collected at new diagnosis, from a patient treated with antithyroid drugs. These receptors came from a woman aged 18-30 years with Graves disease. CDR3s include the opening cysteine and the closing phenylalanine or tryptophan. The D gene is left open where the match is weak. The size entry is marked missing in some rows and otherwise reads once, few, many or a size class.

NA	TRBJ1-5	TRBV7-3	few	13	TGTGCCAGCAGCTTAACAATGAAGGATCCACAGCATTTT	CASSLTMKDPQHF
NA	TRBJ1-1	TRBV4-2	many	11	TGTGCCAGCAGCCAGGACGGTAGCGCTTTCTTT	CASSQDGSAFF
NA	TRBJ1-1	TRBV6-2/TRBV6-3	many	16	TGTGCCAGCAGTTATGTCAGGGCCACCAGAAGCACTGAAGCTTTCTTT	CASSYVRATRSTEAFF
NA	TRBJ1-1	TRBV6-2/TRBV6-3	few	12	TGTGCCAGCATAGGGGGGTTGGATGAAGCTTTCTTT	CASIGGLDEAFF
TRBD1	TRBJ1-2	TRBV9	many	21	TGTGCCAGCAGCGTAGTCTCGTTATCCCGGCCCGGGACAGGGAATAACTATGGCTACACCTTC	CASSVVSLSRPGTGNNYGYTF
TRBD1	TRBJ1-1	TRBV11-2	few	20	TGTGCCAGCAGAAAAGTGGTCTTTACCAACAGGGGGCGAACGAACACTGAAGCTTTCTTT	CASRKVVFTNRGRTNTEAFF
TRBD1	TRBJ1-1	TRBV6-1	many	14	TGTGCCAGCACCCGGACAGGGGTTTGGACTGAAGCTTTCTTT	CASTRTGVWTEAFF
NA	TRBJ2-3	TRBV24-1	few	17	TGTGCCACCAGCGGGGACACGCATTACACTAGCACAGATACGCAGTATTTT	CATSGDTHYTSTDTQYF
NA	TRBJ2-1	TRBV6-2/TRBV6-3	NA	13	TGTGCCAGCAGAGATACAGGGTCGGATGAGCAGTTCTTC	CASRDTGSDEQFF
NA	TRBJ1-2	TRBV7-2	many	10	TGTGCCAGCAGCTTAACTGGCTACACCTTC	CASSLTGYTF
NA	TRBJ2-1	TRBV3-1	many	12	TGTGCCAGCAGCCTGGGGGCCGGGGAGCAGTTCTTC	CASSLGAGEQFF
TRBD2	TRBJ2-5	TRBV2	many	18	TGTGCCAGCAGGAAGGGGACTAGCGGGCTGGGGTACCAAGAGACCCAGTACTTC	CASRKGTSGLGYQETQYF
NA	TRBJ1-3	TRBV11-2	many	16	TGTGCCAGCAGCTTAGTTTTATCAGGCCGTGGAAACACCATATATTTT	CASSLVLSGRGNTIYF
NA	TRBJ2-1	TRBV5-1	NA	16	TGCGCCAGCAGCTTGGTCCTCGACAGCCGGACCGAAAAGCAGTTCTTC	CASSLVLDSRTEKQFF
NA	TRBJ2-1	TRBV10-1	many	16	TGCGCCAGCAGTGAAGTCAAGCGGAGCTCCTACAATGAGCAGTTCTTC	CASSEVKRSSYNEQFF
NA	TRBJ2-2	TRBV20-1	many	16	TGCAGTGCTAGAGATGCCCAGGGCGACCTAACCGGGGAGCTGTTTTTT	CSARDAQGDLTGELFF
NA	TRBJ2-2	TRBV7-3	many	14	TGTGCCAGCAGCTTAACAGGATACACCGGGGAGCTGTTTTTT	CASSLTGYTGELFF
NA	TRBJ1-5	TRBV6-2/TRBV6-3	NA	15	TGTGCCAGCAGGGGCGGTTTTGTAGGCAATCAGCCCCAGCATTTT	CASRGGFVGNQPQHF
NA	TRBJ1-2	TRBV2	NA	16	TGTGCCAGCAGTGGGGGTCATATCTTGTCGAGAGGGGGCTACACCTTC	CASSGGHILSRGGYTF
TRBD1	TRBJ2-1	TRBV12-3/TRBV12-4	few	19	TGTGCCAGCAGTCTCCGTCGCGGACAGGGGCCGCCGGTGGCCCGGGGGCTCGCCTTC	CASSLRRGQGPPVARGLAF
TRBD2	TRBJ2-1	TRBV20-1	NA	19	TGCAGTGCTAGAGCAGGACTAGCGGGGGCAACTATCTCCTACACTGAGCAGTTCTTC	CSARAGLAGATISYTEQFF
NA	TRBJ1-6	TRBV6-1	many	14	TGTGCCAGCAGCACCGGGATGACTGGTTCACCCCTCCACTTT	CASSTGMTGSPLHF
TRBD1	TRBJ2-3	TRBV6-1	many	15	TGTGCCAGCAGGAACTACAGGGGGCGCACAGATACGCAGTATTTT	CASRNYRGRTDTQYF
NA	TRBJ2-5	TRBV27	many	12	TGTGCCAGCAGTCACTTCCAAGAGACCCAGTACTTC	CASSHFQETQYF
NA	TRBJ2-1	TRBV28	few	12	TGTGCCAGCAGACAACAGGGAAATGAGCAGTTCTTC	CASRQQGNEQFF
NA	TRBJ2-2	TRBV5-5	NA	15	TGTGCCAGCAGCTTGGCCGGGGGGCACACCGGGGAGCTGTTTTTT	CASSLAGGHTGELFF
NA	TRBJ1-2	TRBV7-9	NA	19	TGTGCCAGCAGCTTTAAGGGGGGAAGGCAGTCCTGGTTGGGCTATGGCTACACCTTC	CASSFKGGRQSWLGYGYTF
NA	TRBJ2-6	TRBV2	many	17	TGTGCCATTTCACTTTTCTCCTCCACTAATGGGGCCAACGTCCTGACTTTC	CAISLFSSTNGANVLTF
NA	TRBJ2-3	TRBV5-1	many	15	TGCGCCAGCAGCGCACAGGGATTCGGTACAGATACGCAGTATTTT	CASSAQGFGTDTQYF
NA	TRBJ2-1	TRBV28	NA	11	TGTGCCAGCAGTTCGCGGGGTGAGCAGTTCTTC	CASSSRGEQFF
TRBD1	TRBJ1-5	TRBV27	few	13	TGTGCCAGCAGTGAGGACAGGGTTCGAGGCCAGCATTTT	CASSEDRVRGQHF
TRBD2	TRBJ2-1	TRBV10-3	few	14	TGTGCCACCAGTGGAAGCGGGAGAACCAATGAGCAGTTCTTC	CATSGSGRTNEQFF
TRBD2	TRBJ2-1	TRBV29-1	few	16	TGCAGCGATCTGGGACTAGCGGGAGTTGGGGGCAATGAGCAGTTCTTC	CSDLGLAGVGGNEQFF
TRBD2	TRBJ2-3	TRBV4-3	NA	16	TGCGCCAGCAGCCAAGATTCTAGCGGGGGGGCGTTTGTGCAGTATTTT	CASSQDSSGGAFVQYF
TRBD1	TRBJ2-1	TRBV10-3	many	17	TGTGCCATCAGTGATGATGGTTACGGGGCAGGGGGCAATGAGCAGTTCTTC	CAISDDGYGAGGNEQFF
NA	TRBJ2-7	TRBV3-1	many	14	TGTGCCAGCAGCCAAGTCGTAGGGGACTACGAGCAGTACTTC	CASSQVVGDYEQYF
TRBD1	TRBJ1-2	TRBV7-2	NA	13	TGTGCCAGCAGGAGAGGCAGGGGGTATGGCTACACCTTC	CASRRGRGYGYTF
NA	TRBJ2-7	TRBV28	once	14	TGTGCCAGCTCATCTGTCCCCGGGCGCTACGAGCAGTACTTC	CASSSVPGRYEQYF
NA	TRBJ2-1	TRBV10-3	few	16	TGTGCCATCAGTGAGTCGCCGGGGACACGTGGTAATGAGCAGTTCTTC	CAISESPGTRGNEQFF
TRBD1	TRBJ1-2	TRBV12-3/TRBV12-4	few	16	TGTGCCAGCAGTTTATCGGGGACAGGACGCTTGTATGGCTACACCTTC	CASSLSGTGRLYGYTF
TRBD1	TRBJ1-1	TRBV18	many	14	TGTGCCAGCTCACCACCGGGGACAGCTTGGGAAGCTTTCTTT	CASSPPGTAWEAFF
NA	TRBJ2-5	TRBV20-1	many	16	TGCAGTGCCACCCGTTTTCCCGACAGGTACCAAGAGACCCAGTACTTC	CSATRFPDRYQETQYF
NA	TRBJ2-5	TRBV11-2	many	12	TGTGCCAGCAGCCAATACCAAGAGACCCAGTACTTC	CASSQYQETQYF
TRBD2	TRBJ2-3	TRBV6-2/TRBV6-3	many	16	TGTGCCAGCAGGGAAGATCTAGCGGTCTCCACAGATACGCAGTATTTT	CASREDLAVSTDTQYF